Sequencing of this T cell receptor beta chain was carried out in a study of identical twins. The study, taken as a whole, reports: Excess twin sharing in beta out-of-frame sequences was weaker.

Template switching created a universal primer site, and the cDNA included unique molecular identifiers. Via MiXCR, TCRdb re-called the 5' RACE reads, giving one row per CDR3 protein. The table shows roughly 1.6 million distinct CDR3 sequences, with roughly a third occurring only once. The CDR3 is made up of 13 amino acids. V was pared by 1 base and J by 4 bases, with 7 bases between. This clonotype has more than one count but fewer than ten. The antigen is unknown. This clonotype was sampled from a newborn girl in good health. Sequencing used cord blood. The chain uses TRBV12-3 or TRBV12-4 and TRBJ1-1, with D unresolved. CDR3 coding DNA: TGTGCCAGCAGTTTAGGGGTAGTCACTGAAGCTTTCTTT. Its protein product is CASSLGVVTEAFF.